This is a list of T cell receptor beta chains from one sample in a study of beta chain features in type 1 diabetes. Profiled with immunoSEQ multiplex PCR; TCRdb holds only in-frame clones, not every one. The repertoire holds about 150,000 clones, with 9% to 12% as singletons. Specimen: central memory CD4+ T cells from blood. Receptor source: a man aged 30 to 39 with type 1 diabetes. Each CDR3 is given with its conserved first and last residue. D genes are given only for firm matches. Size is omitted from some rows. Given values are once, few, many or a class for expanded clones.

J	V	D	size	DNA	CDR3
TRBJ1-4	TRBV27	.	once	TGTGCCAGCAGGGAGGGGACGAGGAATGAAAAACTGTTTTTT	CASREGTRNEKLFF
TRBJ2-5	TRBV5-6	TRBD2	few	TGTGCCAGCAGCTTGATATCAGCGGGAAGTCAAGAGACCCAGTACTTC	CASSLISAGSQETQYF
TRBJ2-3	TRBV5-4	TRBD2	few	TGTGCCAGCAGCTCTCTACTAGCGGGAGTGGCAGATACGCAGTATTTT	CASSSLLAGVADTQYF
TRBJ1-2	TRBV9	TRBD1	few	TGTGCCAGCAGCGCAGGGGGTGTAGGTGGCTACACCTTC	CASSAGGVGGYTF
TRBJ1-5	TRBV19	.	.	TGTGCCAGTAGTATCTATCCGCAGCCCCAGCATTTT	CASSIYPQPQHF
TRBJ2-7	TRBV5-1	.	few	TGCGCCAGCAGCTATACAGGGGTCCGGGGGTACGAGCAGTACTTC	CASSYTGVRGYEQYF
TRBJ2-7	TRBV6-5	TRBD1	few	TGTGCCAGCAGTTACTACAGGGGGCGCGAGCAGTACTTC	CASSYYRGREQYF
TRBJ1-1	TRBV27	.	few	TGTGCCAGCAGTTCCGCCGGGCTGGGAGGGGACACTGAAGCTTTCTTT	CASSSAGLGGDTEAFF
TRBJ1-5	TRBV25-1	.	.	TGTGCCAGCAGCGATTACAGGGAAAATCAGCCCCAGCATTTT	CASSDYRENQPQHF
TRBJ1-1	TRBV7-9	TRBD1	.	TGTGCCAGCAGCTCCGGACAGGTCCCTGAAGCTTTCTTT	CASSSGQVPEAFF
TRBJ1-2	TRBV7-2	TRBD1	few	TGTGCCAGCAGCACCGGGACAGACTATGGCTACACCTTC	CASSTGTDYGYTF
TRBJ2-7	TRBV4-3	TRBD1	.	TGCGCCAGCAGCCAGGCTGGCGGGACAGGGGGCCGCTACGAGCAGTACTTC	CASSQAGGTGGRYEQYF
TRBJ2-2	TRBV7-2	TRBD1	.	TGTGCCAGCAGCTTAGGGGGACAGGCCAACACCGGGGAGCTGTTTTTT	CASSLGGQANTGELFF
TRBJ2-2	TRBV5-1	.	.	TGCGCCAGCAGGGAGTCCCGAGGGACCGGGGAGCTGTTTTTT	CASRESRGTGELFF
TRBJ2-5	TRBV6-1	.	few	TGTGCCAGCAGGCGACGCGGGAAGGAGACCCAGTACTTC	CASRRRGKETQYF
TRBJ1-4	TRBV28	TRBD1	few	TGTGCCAGCAGTTTCAGGGGGCAGGGTCTGGCAAAACTGTTTTTT	CASSFRGQGLAKLFF
TRBJ1-1	TRBV28	.	.	TGTGCCAGCAGCTTCAACGTCCGAATGTCGGGCACTGAAGCTTTCTTT	CASSFNVRMSGTEAFF
TRBJ2-5	TRBV6-5	TRBD1	.	TGTGCCAGCAGTTCCGGGACAGTCGGGTCCGGGACCCAGTACTTC	CASSSGTVGSGTQYF
TRBJ2-7	TRBV20-1	.	few	TGCAGTGCTGTAACGGCCTACGAGCAGTACTTC	CSAVTAYEQYF
TRBJ2-5	TRBV9	TRBD2	few	TGTGCCAGCAGCGTAGCGGGACTAGCGGGCCAAGAGACCCAGTACTTC	CASSVAGLAGQETQYF
TRBJ2-1	TRBV19	TRBD1	few	TGTGCCAGTAGCACGGGACAGGTCTCCTACAATGAGCAGTTCTTC	CASSTGQVSYNEQFF
TRBJ1-1	TRBV29-1	.	few	TGCAGCGGAACAGGGAGCGGAGTAGACACTGAAGCTTTCTTT	CSGTGSGVDTEAFF
TRBJ1-2	TRBV9	.	.	TGTGCCAGCAGCGACAGGGTTGGCTATGGCTACACCTTC	CASSDRVGYGYTF